Listed here are 3 T cell receptor beta chains from one sample, sequenced in a study of identical twins. TCRdb fed the 5' RACE reads into MiXCR, producing one record per CDR3 protein. The sample holds about 1.7 million distinct CDR3 sequences, 32% seen once. The specimen was cord blood. The receptors were gathered from a newborn girl in good health.

This clonotype was found a few times. The genes are TRBV20-1 and TRBJ1-6; the D gene is possibly TRBD1 (5 bases). This CDR3 region has 14 residues. Germline values: CDR1 DFQATT, CDR2 SNEGSKA (reference sequence). Trimming took off 1 base at V and 10 bases at J, with 14 bases between the two ends. The CDR3 DNA sequence: TGCAGTGCTAGAGGGACACCAACTCAGTCACCCCTCCACTTT. This sequence encodes CSARGTPTQSPLHF.

This clonotype was counted a single time. This chain links TRBV9 with TRBJ2-1; TRBD2 matches at 9 bases. The end of the DNA is better explained by TRBJ2-7, so the J call may be wrong. Germline V gives CDR1 SGDLS, CDR2 YYNGEE. CDR3 length: 16 residues. For the CDR3, the DNA is TGTGCCAGCAGCGTAGTAGGTAGCGGGGGCTACAATGAGCAGTACTTC. Amino acid sequence: CASSVVGSGGYNEQYF.

The rearrangement joins TRBV5-1 to TRBJ2-3; D unclear. Trimming removed 5 bases from V and 4 bases from J, with 14 bases in between. This CDR3 has 14 residues. Germline CDR1 and CDR2: SGHRS and YFSETQ. The CDR3 sequence: CASSLSASSDTQYF. Here the CDR3 DNA reads TGCGCCAGCAGTCTGTCGGCTAGTTCAGATACGCAGTATTTT.